The clone carrying this TCR beta chain was seen more than once but under ten times. Source study methods: Reference gene primers were amplified, and this amplification served to estimate nucleated cell counts. Data came from immunoSEQ multiplex PCR; TCRdb stores just in-frame clones and leaves some out. The V and J calls and clone size are taken from that table; D and trimming were inferred from the DNA. Of approximately 140,000 clones in the sample, around 80% were seen once. The germline V gene encodes CDR1 MNHEY and CDR2 SMNVEV (reference sequence). V gave up 0 bases and J gave up 8 bases, with 10 bases separating them. The CDR3 has 13 amino acids. The sample is drawn from a study of blood T cell repertoires in COVID-19. Study-level background: Some COVID-19 samples were acute and others convalescent; all came from the United States, Italy and Spain. PBMCs, B-cell-depleted T cells, or T cells provided the cDNA or gDNA that made up the material.

V is TRBV27 and J is TRBJ1-2; the D is unclear. This TCR came from a human donor with acute or convalescent COVID-19. The donor label of this sample is uncertain. The sample consisted of peripheral blood. The chain's CDR3 is CASSLSSSYGYTF. The CDR3 DNA reads TGTGCCAGCAGTTTATCTTCCAGTTACGGCTACACCTTC.